This TCR beta chain comes out of a study of blood T cell repertoires in COVID-19. With 6 bases clipped from V and 6 bases from J, the junction kept 13 bases outside the gene matches. Germline V lookup: CDR1 MNHEY, CDR2 SVGAGI. CDR3 length: 15 amino acids. Authors' analysis steps: How many nucleated cells were present was estimated from reference gene primer amplification. Repertoires were generated with immunoSEQ multiplex PCR, while TCRdb's copy carries only in-frame clones and drops some. V and J calls and clone size follow that table, whereas D and trimming were derived from the DNA. This table has more than 90,000 clones, 65% to 80% appearing once.

The TCR was taken from a man between 65 and 85 years old with acute or convalescent COVID-19. The sequencing sample was made of peripheral blood. The V and J genes are TRBV6-5 and TRBJ1-2, with 7 positions matching TRBD1. CDR3 region: CASRNPLQGKDGYTF. CDR3 bases: TGTGCCAGCAGAAACCCCTTACAGGGGAAGGATGGCTACACCTTC.